The entry below gives a single TCR beta chain sequence along with its context. What it recognizes is unknown. V was pared by 5 bases and J by 9 bases, with 14 bases between. CDR3 length: 13 amino acids. Germline lookup yields CDR1 SEHNR and CDR2 FQNEAQ (reference sequence). This record belongs to a study of CD8+CD57+ T cells in acquired aplastic anemia. Study information: When averaged, DNA from sorted CD4+ and CD8+ cells came to approximately 3.2 ug. Study-wide results and caveats: Between patients and controls, around 31 CD8+ CDR3 sequences were found in common.

TCR beta VDJ and CDR3 profiling used genomic DNA as template. TCRdb re-analysed the reads in MiXCR, keeping a single row per CDR3 protein. The data show more than 250,000 distinct CDR3 sequences, with 55% to 60% seen just once and 6.5% to 10% held by the top ten. The sequence was obtained from a human donor with severe aplastic anemia or a healthy control (not recorded which). Sequenced sample: sorted CD4+, CD8+, or CD8+CD57+ T cells (not recorded which) from PBMCs. The rearrangement links TRBV7-9 to TRBJ1-5; D uncertain. CDR3 residues: CASSNRTKGPQHF. CDR3 coding DNA: TGTGCCAGCAGCAACAGAACAAAGGGGCCCCAGCATTTT.